These 9 T cell receptor beta chains originate from one sample sequenced in a study of cytomegalovirus exposure and HLA in healthy donors. The study ran its PCR with 60 Vbeta and 13 Jbeta primers. The table came from immunoSEQ multiplex PCR; TCRdb's copy has only in-frame clones and leaves some out. Here the sample spans about 130,000 clones, 80% being singletons. Specimen: PBMCs. The source of these receptors is a woman aged 40 to 55 in good health and CMV-seronegative.

The sample holds a few counts of this clone. The chain links TRBV7-9 to TRBJ2-3, with D hard to call. Germline CDR1 reads SEHNR; CDR2 reads FQNEAQ (reference sequence). Trimming removed 1 base from V and 0 bases from J, with 5 bases in between. This CDR3 region has 14 residues. For the CDR3, the DNA is TGTGCCAGCAGCTTAGTAGATAGCACAGATACGCAGTATTTT. Translated: CASSLVDSTDTQYF. The full variable domain, its missing parts supplied by reference TRBV7-9 and TRBJ2-3, is DTGVSQNPRHKITKRGQNVTFRCDPISEHNRLYWYRQTLGQGPEFLTYFQNEAQLEKSRLLSDRFSAERPKGSFSTLEIQRTEQGDSAMYLCASSLVDSTDTQYFGPGTRLTVL.

CDR3: CASRLAGETDTQYF. Here the CDR3 DNA reads TGTGCCAGCAGACTAGCGGGGGAGACAGATACGCAGTATTTT. The chain is built from TRBV6-5 and TRBJ2-3; 11 bases align to TRBD2. Germline V CDR1 and CDR2: MNHEY, SVGAGI. With 6 bases clipped from V and 3 bases from J, the junction kept 2 bases outside the gene matches. This CDR3 has 14 residues.

The chain joins TRBV2 to TRBJ2-7, with D perhaps matching TRBD1 (5 bases). V lost 3 bases and J lost 6, with 15 bases in between. The CDR3 has 14 residues. Looked up from germline, CDR1 is SNHLY and CDR2 is FYNNEI. The CDR3 region is CASSDTWQGGEQYF. In DNA form, the CDR3 reads TGTGCCAGCAGTGATACCTGGCAGGGTGGCGAGCAGTACTTC. Together with reference TRBV2 and TRBJ2-7, the CDR3 gives the full variable domain: EPEVTQTPSHQVTQMGQEVILRCVPISNHLYFYWYRQILGQKVEFLVSFYNNEISEKSEIFDDQFSVERPDGSNFTLKIRSTKLEDSAMYFCASSDTWQGGEQYFGPGTRLTVT.

The chain combines TRBV7-6 with TRBJ2-1, with D possibly TRBD1 on 7 matching bases. With 1 base removed from V and 1 base from J, the gap between germline ends came to 14 bases. CDR3 length: 17 amino acids. Germline V CDR1 and CDR2: SGHVS, FNYEAQ. The CDR3 nucleotides are TGTGCCAGCAGCTTAGGGTCAGCAGGGGGGTCCTACAATGAGCAGTTCTTC. As protein: CASSLGSAGGSYNEQFF.

There are a few counts of this clone. The rearrangement joins TRBV7-3 to TRBJ2-3, with TRBD2 matching 12 bases. V shed 5 bases, J shed 2 bases, and the junction held 8 bases outside the gene matches. The CDR3 spans 17 residues. CDR1 and CDR2 (germline): SGHTA, FQGTGA. The CDR3 DNA is TGTGCCAGCAGCCCCGGGACTAGCGGGTATACCACAGATACGCAGTATTTT. It encodes CASSPGTSGYTTDTQYF.

The count of this clone is one. This chain uses TRBV27 with TRBJ2-3; D is possibly TRBD2 (6 bases). V was clipped by 7 bases and J by 2 bases, with 13 bases between them. CDR3 size: 14 residues. Germline V gene lookup returns CDR1 MNHEY and CDR2 SMNVEV (reference sequence). This CDR3 is CASKAGTSTDTQYF. CDR3 nucleotide sequence: TGTGCCAGCAAAGCGGGTACCTCCACAGATACGCAGTATTTT.

This clone was recorded once. This chain links TRBV12-1 with TRBJ1-4; TRBD1 reflects the table's D call only, with no check against the DNA. TRBV12-1 is marked as a pseudogene. CDR3 length equals 15 residues. CDR3 bases: TGTGCCAGCAGCTTTGCGACAGCAACTAATGAAAAACTGTTTTTT. It is translated as CASSFATATNEKLFF.

V gene TRBV29-1 combines with J gene TRBJ1-2; 10 bases line up with TRBD1. Trimming at V came to 5 bases and at J to 5 bases, leaving 5 bases not matched to a gene. CDR1 is SQVTM and CDR2 is ANQGSEA in the germline V gene. This CDR3 is 13 amino acids long. In nucleotides, the CDR3 is TGCAGCGTTTTCGGACAGGGGGTTTATGGCTACACCTTC. It encodes CSVFGQGVYGYTF.

This clone occurred once. This rearrangement joins TRBV15 to TRBJ2-1; TRBD2 agrees at 9 bases. The CDR3 is 16 amino acids. Unmatched junction bases numbered 11, after V lost 7 bases and J lost 4 bases. The V gene's germline CDR1 is LNHNV and CDR2 YYDKDF (reference sequence). Here the CDR3 reads CATKDRTSAFYNEQFF. The CDR3 bases are TGTGCCACCAAGGATAGGACTAGCGCATTTTACAATGAGCAGTTCTTC.